This record covers a single T cell receptor beta chain. Its antigen is as yet unknown. These data come from a study of CD8 T cells in Susac syndrome. Across the study: Patients with Susac syndrome were therapy-naive, treated with corticosteroids, or treated with intravenous immunoglobulin alone when blood was collected. Broader study findings: CD4+ repertoires of Susac syndrome patients lacked detectable clonal expansion.

With random hexamers, roughly 0.45 to 1 ug RNA was reverse transcribed. Amplification of TCR beta CDR3 was carried out by immunoSEQ multiplex PCR, which covered 54 Vbeta and 13 Jbeta segments. From the immunoSEQ multiplex PCR reads, TCRdb called clonotypes with MiXCR, one entry per CDR3 protein. The repertoire holds around 150,000 distinct CDR3 sequences, with roughly 95% as singletons. The CDR3 totals 14 residues. Germline loops: CDR1 DFQATT, CDR2 SNEGSKA (reference sequence). V shed 6 bases, J shed 6 bases, and the junction held 9 bases outside the gene matches. Source material: CD4+ T cells from PBMCs. This chain links TRBV20-1 with TRBJ1-5, with 9 bases matching TRBD1. The clonotype was recovered from a human donor with Susac syndrome. The CDR3 DNA reads as TGCAGTGCAACACTGGGACAGGGCCGTCAGCCCCAGCATTTT. Amino acid sequence: CSATLGQGRQPQHF.